The clone carrying this T cell receptor (beta chain) was counted a few times. Its antigen is currently unknown. TCRdb redid the calling of the reads with MiXCR, one entry per CDR3 protein. The profile shows about 740,000 distinct CDR3 sequences, around 32% of them singletons. The sample comes from a study of T cell repertoires in cytomegalovirus infection. Across the study: The study used recently identified HLA-C-restricted and well-studied HLA-B-restricted CMV epitopes. Both a matching HLA type and CMV infection were indicated by public TCR beta signatures.

Findings and limits, study-wide: Of the TCR beta families, the public ones yielded a cumulative frequency that identified carriers of CMV plus the relevant HLA. The study found HLA-C-restricted CMV-specific TCR beta clonotypes dominating the ex vivo response.

Germline V lookup: CDR1 SGHVS, CDR2 FQNEAQ. CDR3 length equals 14 residues. V was shortened by 3 bases and J by 13 bases, with 16 bases between the two germline ends. The input for sequencing was cultured PBMCs, taken from culture after CMV antigen stimulation. The receptor was isolated from a human donor in good health (CMV status not recorded). Some clones in this sample may be carry-over from other donors' samples. This chain links TRBV7-8 with TRBJ1-6; D possibly corresponds to TRBD1 (5 bases). The CDR3 DNA follows: TGTGCCAGCAGCTTTTCCCAGGGATTAGAGCCCCTCCACTTT. Its protein is CASSFSQGLEPLHF.